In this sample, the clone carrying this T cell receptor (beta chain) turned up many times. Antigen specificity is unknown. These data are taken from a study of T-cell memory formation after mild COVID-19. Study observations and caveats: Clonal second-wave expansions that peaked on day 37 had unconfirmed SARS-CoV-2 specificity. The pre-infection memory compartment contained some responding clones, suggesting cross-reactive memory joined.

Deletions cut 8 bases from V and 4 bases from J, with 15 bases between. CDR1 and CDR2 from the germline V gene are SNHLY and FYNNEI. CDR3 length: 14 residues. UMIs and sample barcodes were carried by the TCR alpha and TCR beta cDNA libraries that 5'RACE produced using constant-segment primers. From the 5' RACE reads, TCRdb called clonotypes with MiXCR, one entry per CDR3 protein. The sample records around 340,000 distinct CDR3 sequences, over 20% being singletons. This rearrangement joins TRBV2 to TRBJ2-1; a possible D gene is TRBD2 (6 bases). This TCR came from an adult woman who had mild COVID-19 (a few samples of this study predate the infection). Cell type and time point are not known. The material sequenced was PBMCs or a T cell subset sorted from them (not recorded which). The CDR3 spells CASGAGSGYNEQFF. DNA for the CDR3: TGTGCCAGCGGAGCGGGCTCTGGGTACAATGAGCAGTTCTTC.